Each of the 18 T cell receptor beta chains below was sequenced from the same sample in a study of human thymus T cells. Here immunoSEQ multiplex PCR was the method, and the copy in TCRdb shows in-frame clones only, minus some. This sample has tens of thousands of clones, with around 94% found just once. The source material was blood. These receptors came from a boy under two years old with a congenital heart defect but otherwise immunologically healthy.

V usage is TRBV5-5 and J usage is TRBJ2-7, with TRBD2 matching 7 bases. This CDR3 comprises 14 residues. The V segment lost 2 bases and the J segment 0 bases; nucleotides outside the gene matches: 2. Germline CDR1 is SGHKS and CDR2 is YYEKEE (reference sequence). In nucleotides, the CDR3 is TGTGCCAGCAGCTTAGCGGGGTTCTCCTACGAGCAGTACTTC. Its translation is CASSLAGFSYEQYF.

V gene TRBV5-1 combines with J gene TRBJ2-3, with TRBD2 matching 9 bases. Germline V gene sequence: CDR1 SGHRS, CDR2 YFSETQ. The CDR3 runs to 16 residues. V dropped 4 bases and J dropped 3; count of bases not matched to a gene: 9. The CDR3 loop reads CASSPTGTSRTDTQYF. CDR3 sequence (DNA): TGCGCCAGCAGCCCTACCGGGACTAGCAGGACAGATACGCAGTATTTT.

The sample holds one count of this clone. DNA of the CDR3: TGTGCCAGCAGACTGGACAGGGGGGACACTGAAGCTTTCTTT. Protein sequence: CASRLDRGDTEAFF. V and J are TRBV28 and TRBJ1-1, with 10 bases that match TRBD1. This CDR3 region has 14 residues. Germline V gene lookup returns CDR1 MDHEN and CDR2 SYDVKM. The junction had 4 bases not matched to a gene; V was cut back by 6 bases and J by 3 bases.

The V and J genes are TRBV5-1 and TRBJ2-7, with TRBD1 matching over 8 bases. V shed 7 bases, J shed 2 bases, and the junction held 11 bases outside the gene matches. Germline CDR1 is SGHRS and CDR2 is YFSETQ. The CDR3 covers 15 residues. The CDR3 nucleotides are TGCGCCAGCTGCCCCGATCCAGGGGGCCCCTACGAGCAGTACTTC. The encoded protein is CASCPDPGGPYEQYF.

This chain joins TRBV19 and TRBJ2-2; the match to TRBD1 covers 8 bases. Germline CDR1 and CDR2: LNHDA and SQIVND (reference sequence). There are 15 residues in the CDR3. J lost 2 bases, V lost 6 bases, and 5 bases had no gene match. Here the CDR3 DNA reads TGTGCCAGTAGCCTCGGACAGGGCAACACCGGGGAGCTGTTTTTT. Encoded protein: CASSLGQGNTGELFF.

The chain combines TRBV4-1 with TRBJ2-3; TRBD1 might be the D (5 bases). The CDR3 is 17 residues long. Germline V gene data show CDR1 as MGHRA and CDR2 as YSYEKL. V was cut by 0 bases and J by 6 bases, with 19 bases left in between. In DNA form, the CDR3 reads TGCGCCAGCAGCCAAGAAAGCCCCTCAGGGCTTTGGGATACGCAGTATTTT. It yields the protein CASSQESPSGLWDTQYF.

The chain combines TRBV12-5 with TRBJ2-2; D ambiguous. Trimming removed 3 bases at V and 4 bases at J, with 3 bases between. CDR3 size: 12 residues. Germline lookup yields CDR1 LGHNT and CDR2 FRNRAP. The CDR3 DNA reads TGTGCTAGTGGTTTCCGCACCGGGGAGCTGTTTTTT. It codes for CASGFRTGELFF.

The genes are TRBV5-4 and TRBJ2-6; TRBD1 matches 7 bases. The germline gives CDR1 SGHNT, CDR2 YYREEE (reference sequence). J lost 2 bases, V lost 4 bases, and 9 bases had no gene match. This CDR3 spans 17 amino acids. CDR3 sequence reads: CASSPETGWPGANVLTF. CDR3 nucleotide sequence: TGTGCCAGCAGCCCCGAGACAGGGTGGCCTGGGGCCAACGTCCTGACTTTC.

The CDR3 reads CASSQDQEGSAEEQFF. The CDR3 region has the DNA TGTGCCAGCAGCCAAGATCAGGAGGGGTCGGCTGAGGAGCAGTTCTTC. The chain couples TRBV4-2 to TRBJ2-1, with D possibly matching TRBD2 (6 bases). The CDR3 runs to 16 residues. Germline assignment: CDR1 LGHNA and CDR2 YNFKEQ. The V and J ends lost 0 bases and 10 bases respectively, with 19 bases between them.

This clone was detected only once. The genes are TRBV5-4 and TRBJ2-5, with 11 positions matching TRBD2. CDR1 is SGHNT and CDR2 is YYREEE in the germline V gene (reference sequence). This CDR3 contains 15 residues. V lost 4 bases to trimming and J lost 4 bases; unmatched junction nucleotides: 6. CDR3 sequence: CASSRRLAGLETQYF. The CDR3 DNA reads as TGTGCCAGCAGCCGCCGACTAGCGGGGCTAGAGACCCAGTACTTC.

This chain links TRBV28 with TRBJ2-1; D uncertain. Germline values: CDR1 MDHEN, CDR2 SYDVKM. The CDR3 extends over 13 amino acids. Trimming took 4 bases from V and 4 from J, leaving 8 bases between them. For the CDR3, the DNA is TGTGCCAGCAGTTCAAAGAGGTACAATGAGCAGTTCTTC. Translated: CASSSKRYNEQFF.

The rearrangement joins TRBV10-3 to TRBJ2-3; 8 bases line up with TRBD2. Losses at the gene ends were 4 bases for V and 2 bases for J; bases not matched to a gene: 11. CDR1 ENHRY and CDR2 SYGVKD come from the germline V gene. The CDR3 length is 17 residues. CDR3 bases: TGTGCCATCAGTGCTGTGGCTGCGGGGGGTTACACAGATACGCAGTATTTT. Protein: CAISAVAAGGYTDTQYF.

CDR3 region: CASSLRQGNEQYF. For the CDR3, the DNA is TGCGCCAGCAGCTTACGACAGGGCAACGAGCAGTACTTC. The chain is built from TRBV5-1 and TRBJ2-5; 7 bases agree with TRBD1. The J call is doubtful: the DNA matches TRBJ2-7 better. CDR1 SGHRS and CDR2 YFSETQ come from the germline V gene. The CDR3 runs to 13 residues.

This chain connects TRBV6-1 to TRBJ2-1; 7 nucleotides align to TRBD1. V shed 2 bases, J shed 3 bases, and the junction held 7 bases outside the gene matches. This CDR3 comprises 16 residues. Germline CDR1 and CDR2: MNHNS and SASEGT. The chain's CDR3 is CASSELDRWIYNEQFF. DNA for the CDR3: TGTGCCAGCAGTGAATTGGACAGGTGGATCTACAATGAGCAGTTCTTC.

The CDR3 spells CASSQESSYNEQFF. Here the CDR3 DNA reads TGTGCCAGCAGCCAAGAAAGCTCCTACAATGAGCAGTTCTTC. J is TRBJ2-1 and V is TRBV4-2; D uncertain. Trimming shortened V by 0 bases and J by 0 bases, and 3 bases separated the two germline ends. The CDR3 has 14 residues. Looked up from germline, CDR1 is LGHNA and CDR2 is YNFKEQ.

Here the CDR3 DNA reads TGCGCCAGCAGCTTGGGTGGTAGCGGGGGGGCTACAGATACGCAGTATTTT. Its translation is CASSLGGSGGATDTQYF. V is TRBV5-1 and J is TRBJ2-3, with 11 bases matching TRBD2. The V gene end was trimmed by 0 bases and the J gene end by 3 bases; junction bases not matched to a gene: 6. The CDR3 consists of 17 residues. The germline CDR1 and CDR2 sequences are SGHRS and YFSETQ.

The chain joins TRBV4-1 to TRBJ1-2; a possible D gene is TRBD1 (5 bases). The CDR3 spans 13 residues. V lost 4 bases to trimming and J lost 5 bases, with 11 bases between them. In germline, CDR1 is MGHRA, CDR2 YSYEKL. CDR3 in amino acids: CASSPTDKYGYTF. CDR3 bases: TGCGCCAGCAGCCCCACGGACAAGTATGGCTACACCTTC.

The chain links TRBV6-5 to TRBJ2-7; 10 bases are shared with TRBD1. Germline-derived CDR1 and CDR2 are MNHEY and SVGAGI. V lost 4 bases, J lost 3 bases, and 6 bases stayed unmatched. The CDR3 length is 15 residues. This CDR3 is CASSSGQGFYYEQYF. As DNA, the CDR3 is TGTGCCAGCAGTTCGGGACAGGGGTTTTACTACGAGCAGTACTTC.